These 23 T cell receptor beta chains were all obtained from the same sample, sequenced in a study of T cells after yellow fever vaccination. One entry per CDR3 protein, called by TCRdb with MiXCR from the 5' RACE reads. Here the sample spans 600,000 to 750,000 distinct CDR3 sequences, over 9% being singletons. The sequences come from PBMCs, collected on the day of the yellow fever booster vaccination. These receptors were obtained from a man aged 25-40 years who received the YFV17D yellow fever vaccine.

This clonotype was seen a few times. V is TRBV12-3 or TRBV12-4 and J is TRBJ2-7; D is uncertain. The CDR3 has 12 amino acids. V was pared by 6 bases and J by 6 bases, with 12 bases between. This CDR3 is CASSYDWVEQYF. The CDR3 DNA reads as TGTGCCAGCAGCTACGACTGGGTCGAGCAGTACTTC.

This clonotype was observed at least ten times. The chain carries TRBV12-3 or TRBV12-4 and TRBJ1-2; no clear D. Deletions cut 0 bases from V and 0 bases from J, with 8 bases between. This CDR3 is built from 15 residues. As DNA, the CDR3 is TGTGCCAGCAGTTTAGCGGCCCGAGCTAACTATGGCTACACCTTC. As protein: CASSLAARANYGYTF.

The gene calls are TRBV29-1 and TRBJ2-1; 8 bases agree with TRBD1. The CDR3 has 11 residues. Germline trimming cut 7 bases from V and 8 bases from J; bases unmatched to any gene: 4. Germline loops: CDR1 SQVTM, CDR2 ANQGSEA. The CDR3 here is CSADRVDEQFF. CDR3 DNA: TGCAGCGCGGACAGGGTCGATGAGCAGTTCTTC.

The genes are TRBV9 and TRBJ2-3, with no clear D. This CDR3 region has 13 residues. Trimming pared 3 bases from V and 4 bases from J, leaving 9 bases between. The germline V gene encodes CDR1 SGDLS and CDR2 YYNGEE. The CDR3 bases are TGTGCCAGCAGCGCCGACGTACCAGATACGCAGTATTTT. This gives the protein CASSADVPDTQYF.

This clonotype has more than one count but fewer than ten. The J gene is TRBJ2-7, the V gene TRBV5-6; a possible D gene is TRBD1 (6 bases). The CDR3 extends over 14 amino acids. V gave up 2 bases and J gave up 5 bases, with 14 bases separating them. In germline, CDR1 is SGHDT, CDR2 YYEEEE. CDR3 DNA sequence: TGTGCCAGCAGCTTCCTAGACAGGCCCCACGAGCAGTACTTC. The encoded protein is CASSFLDRPHEQYF.

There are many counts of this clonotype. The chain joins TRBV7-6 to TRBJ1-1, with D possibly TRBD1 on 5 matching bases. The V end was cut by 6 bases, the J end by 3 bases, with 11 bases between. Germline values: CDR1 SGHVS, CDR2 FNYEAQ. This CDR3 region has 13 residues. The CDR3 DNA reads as TGTGCCAGCAGTTTCGGGGGGGACACTGAAGCTTTCTTT. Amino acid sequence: CASSFGGDTEAFF.

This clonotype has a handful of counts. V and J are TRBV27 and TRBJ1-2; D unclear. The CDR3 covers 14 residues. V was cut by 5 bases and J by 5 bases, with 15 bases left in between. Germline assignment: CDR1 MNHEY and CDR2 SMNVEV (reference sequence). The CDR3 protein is CASSPALYEYGYTF. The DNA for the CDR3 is TGTGCCAGCAGTCCGGCCCTGTACGAATATGGCTACACCTTC.

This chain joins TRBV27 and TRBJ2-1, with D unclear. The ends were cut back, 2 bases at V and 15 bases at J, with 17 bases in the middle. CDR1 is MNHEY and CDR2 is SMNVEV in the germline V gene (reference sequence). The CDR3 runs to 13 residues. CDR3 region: CASSLRILSDRFF. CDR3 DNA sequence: TGTGCCAGCAGTTTAAGGATTCTGTCTGATCGGTTCTTC.

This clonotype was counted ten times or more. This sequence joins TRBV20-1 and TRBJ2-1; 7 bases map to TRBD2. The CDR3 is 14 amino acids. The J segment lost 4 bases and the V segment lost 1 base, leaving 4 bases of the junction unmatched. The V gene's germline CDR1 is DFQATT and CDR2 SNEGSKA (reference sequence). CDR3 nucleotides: TGCAGTGCTAGAGTGCCTAGCGGTTACAATGAGCAGTTCTTC. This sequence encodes CSARVPSGYNEQFF.

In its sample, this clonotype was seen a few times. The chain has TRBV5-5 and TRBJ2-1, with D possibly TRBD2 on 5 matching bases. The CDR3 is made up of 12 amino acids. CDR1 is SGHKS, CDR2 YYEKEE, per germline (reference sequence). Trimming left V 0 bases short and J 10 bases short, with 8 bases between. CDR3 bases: TGTGCCAGCAGCTTGGGGGTAGCGGAGCAGTTCTTC. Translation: CASSLGVAEQFF.

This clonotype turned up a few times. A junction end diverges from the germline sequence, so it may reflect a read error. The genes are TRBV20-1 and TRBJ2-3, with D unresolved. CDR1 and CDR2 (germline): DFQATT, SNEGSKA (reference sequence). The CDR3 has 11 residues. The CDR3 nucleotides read TGCAGTGCAAGAGATCGCTATACGCAGTATTTT. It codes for CSARDRYTQYF.

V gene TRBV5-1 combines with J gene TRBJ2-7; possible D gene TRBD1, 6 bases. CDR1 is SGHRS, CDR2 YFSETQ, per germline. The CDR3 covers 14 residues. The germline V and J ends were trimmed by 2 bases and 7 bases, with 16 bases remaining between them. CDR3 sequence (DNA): TGCGCCAGCAGCTTCGACAGGAGCCTCGGTGAGCAGTACTTC. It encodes CASSFDRSLGEQYF. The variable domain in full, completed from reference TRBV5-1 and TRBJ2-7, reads KAGVTQTPRYLIKTRGQQVTLSCSPISGHRSVSWYQQTPGQGLQFLFEYFSETQRNKGNFPGRFSGRQFSNSRSEMNVSTLELGDSALYLCASSFDRSLGEQYFGPGTRLTVT.

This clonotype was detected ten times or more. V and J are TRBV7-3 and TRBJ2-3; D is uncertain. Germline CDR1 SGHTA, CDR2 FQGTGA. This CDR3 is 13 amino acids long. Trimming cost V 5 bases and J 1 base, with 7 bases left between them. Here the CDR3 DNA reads TGTGCCAGCAGCCCCCGGGGCACAGATACGCAGTATTTT. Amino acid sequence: CASSPRGTDTQYF.

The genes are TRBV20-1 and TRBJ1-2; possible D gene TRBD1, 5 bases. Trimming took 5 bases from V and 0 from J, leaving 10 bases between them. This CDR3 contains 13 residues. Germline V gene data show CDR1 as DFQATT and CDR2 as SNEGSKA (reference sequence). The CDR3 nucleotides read TGCAGTGCTCCAGGGTTAGCTAACTATGGCTACACCTTC. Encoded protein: CSAPGLANYGYTF.

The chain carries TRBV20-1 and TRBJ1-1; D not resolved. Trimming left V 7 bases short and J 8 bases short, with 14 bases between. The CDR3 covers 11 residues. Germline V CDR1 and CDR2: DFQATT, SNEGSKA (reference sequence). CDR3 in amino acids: CSVRTRPEAFF. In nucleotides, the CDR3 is TGCAGTGTCCGTACCCGCCCCGAAGCTTTCTTT.

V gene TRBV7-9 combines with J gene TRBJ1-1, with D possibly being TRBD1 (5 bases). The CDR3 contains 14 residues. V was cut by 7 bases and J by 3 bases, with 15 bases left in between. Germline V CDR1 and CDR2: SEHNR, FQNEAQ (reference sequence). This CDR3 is CASILSRGDTEAFF. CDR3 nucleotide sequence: TGTGCCAGCATCCTTAGTCGGGGGGACACTGAAGCTTTCTTT. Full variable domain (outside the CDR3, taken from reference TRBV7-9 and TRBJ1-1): DTGVSQNPRHKITKRGQNVTFRCDPISEHNRLYWYRQTLGQGPEFLTYFQNEAQLEKSRLLSDRFSAERPKGSFSTLEIQRTEQGDSAMYLCASILSRGDTEAFFGQGTRLTVV.

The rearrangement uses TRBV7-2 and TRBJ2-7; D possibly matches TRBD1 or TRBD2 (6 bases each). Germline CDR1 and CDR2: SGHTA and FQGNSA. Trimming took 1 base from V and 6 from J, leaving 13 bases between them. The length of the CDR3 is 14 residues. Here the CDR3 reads CASSLGGAPREQYF. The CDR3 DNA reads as TGTGCCAGCAGCTTAGGGGGGGCCCCGCGCGAGCAGTACTTC.

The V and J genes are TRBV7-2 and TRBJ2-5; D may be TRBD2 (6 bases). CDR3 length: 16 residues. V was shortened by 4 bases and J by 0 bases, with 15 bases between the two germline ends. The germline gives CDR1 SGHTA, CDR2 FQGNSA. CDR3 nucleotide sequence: TGTGCCAGCAGCTATTCCGGGACTCTGTACCAAGAGACCCAGTACTTC. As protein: CASSYSGTLYQETQYF.

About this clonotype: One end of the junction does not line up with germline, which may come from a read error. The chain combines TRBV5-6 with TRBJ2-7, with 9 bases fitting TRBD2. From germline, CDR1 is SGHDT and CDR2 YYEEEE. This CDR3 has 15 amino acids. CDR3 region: CSSSYRLAVSYEQYF. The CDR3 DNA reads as TGTTCCAGCAGCTACCGACTAGCGGTCTCCTACGAGCAGTACTTC.

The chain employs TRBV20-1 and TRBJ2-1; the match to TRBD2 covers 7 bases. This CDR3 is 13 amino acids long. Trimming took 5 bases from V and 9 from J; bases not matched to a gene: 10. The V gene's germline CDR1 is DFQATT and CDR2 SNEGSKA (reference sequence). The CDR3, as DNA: TGCAGTGCTCCTCGAACGAGCGGGATTGAGCAGTTCTTC. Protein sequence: CSAPRTSGIEQFF.

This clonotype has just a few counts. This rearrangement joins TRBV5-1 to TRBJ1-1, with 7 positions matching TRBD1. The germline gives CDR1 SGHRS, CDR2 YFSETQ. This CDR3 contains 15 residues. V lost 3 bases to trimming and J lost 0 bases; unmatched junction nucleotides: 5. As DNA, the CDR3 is TGCGCCAGCAGCTCTTTGGGACAGTTGAACACTGAAGCTTTCTTT. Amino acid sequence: CASSSLGQLNTEAFF.

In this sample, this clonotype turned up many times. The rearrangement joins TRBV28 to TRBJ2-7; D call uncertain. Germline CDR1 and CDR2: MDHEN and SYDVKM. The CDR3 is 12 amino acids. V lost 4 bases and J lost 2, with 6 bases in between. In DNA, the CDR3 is TGTGCCAGCAGTTCAGTTACCTACGAGCAGTACTTC. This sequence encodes CASSSVTYEQYF.

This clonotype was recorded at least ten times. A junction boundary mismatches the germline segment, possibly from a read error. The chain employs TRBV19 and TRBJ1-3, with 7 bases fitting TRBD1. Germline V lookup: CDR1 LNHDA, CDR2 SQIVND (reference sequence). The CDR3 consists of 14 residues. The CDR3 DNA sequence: TGCGCTACACAAGGGGGCTCAGCCGGAAACACCATATATTTT. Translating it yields CATQGGSAGNTIYF.